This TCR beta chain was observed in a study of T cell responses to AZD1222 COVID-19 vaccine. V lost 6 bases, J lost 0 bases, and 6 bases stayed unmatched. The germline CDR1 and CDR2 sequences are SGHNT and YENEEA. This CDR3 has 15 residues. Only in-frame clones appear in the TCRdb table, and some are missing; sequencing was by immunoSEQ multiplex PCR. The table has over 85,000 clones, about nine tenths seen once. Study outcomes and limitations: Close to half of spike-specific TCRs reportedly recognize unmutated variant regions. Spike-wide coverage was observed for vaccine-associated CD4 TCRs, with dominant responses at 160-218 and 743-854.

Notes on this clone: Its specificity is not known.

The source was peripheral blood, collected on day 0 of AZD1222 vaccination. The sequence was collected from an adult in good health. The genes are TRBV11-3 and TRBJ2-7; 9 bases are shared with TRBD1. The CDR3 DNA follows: TGTGCCAGCAGTTATAAGACAGGGGGCTCCTACGAGCAGTACTTC. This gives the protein CASSYKTGGSYEQYF. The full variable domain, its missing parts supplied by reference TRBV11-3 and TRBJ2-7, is EAGVVQSPRYKIIEKKQPVAFWCNPISGHNTLYWYLQNLGQGPELLIRYENEEAVDDSQLPKDRFSAERLKGVDSTLKIQPAELGDSAVYLCASSYKTGGSYEQYFGPGTRLTVT.